The entry below gives a single TCR beta chain sequence along with its context. Deletions cut 4 bases from V and 5 bases from J, with 9 bases between. Germline values: CDR1 MNHEY, CDR2 SMNVEV (reference sequence). The CDR3 sequence is 13 residues long. MiXCR, run by TCRdb on the 5' RACE reads, gives a single entry per CDR3 protein. The profile shows over 50,000 distinct CDR3 sequences, approximately 15% of them singletons. The entry originates in a study of early T cells in non-severe SARS-CoV-2 infection. V usage is TRBV27 and J usage is TRBJ1-5; weak D call: TRBD1 (6 bases). This clonotype was sampled from an adult who was a healthcare worker with PCR-confirmed SARS-CoV-2 infection or an uninfected control (not recorded which). This specimen was whole blood, taken at baseline. CDR3 region: CASSWTVDQPQHF. The CDR3 DNA follows: TGTGCCAGCAGTTGGACAGTCGATCAGCCCCAGCATTTT.